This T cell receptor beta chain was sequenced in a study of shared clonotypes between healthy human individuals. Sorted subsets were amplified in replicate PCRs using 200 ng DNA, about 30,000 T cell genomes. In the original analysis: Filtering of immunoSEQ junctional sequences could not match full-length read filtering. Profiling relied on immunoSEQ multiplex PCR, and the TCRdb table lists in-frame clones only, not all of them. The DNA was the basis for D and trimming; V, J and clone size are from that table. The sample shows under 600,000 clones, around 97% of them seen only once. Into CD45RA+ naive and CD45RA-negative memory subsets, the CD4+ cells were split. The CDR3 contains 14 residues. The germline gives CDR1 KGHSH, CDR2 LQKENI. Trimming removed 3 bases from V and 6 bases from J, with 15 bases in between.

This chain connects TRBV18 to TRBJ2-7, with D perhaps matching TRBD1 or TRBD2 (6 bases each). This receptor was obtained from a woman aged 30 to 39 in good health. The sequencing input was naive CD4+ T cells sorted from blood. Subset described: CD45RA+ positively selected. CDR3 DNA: TGTGCCAGCTCACCCCCCGGCAGGGGAGGCGAGCAGTACTTC. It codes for CASSPPGRGGEQYF.